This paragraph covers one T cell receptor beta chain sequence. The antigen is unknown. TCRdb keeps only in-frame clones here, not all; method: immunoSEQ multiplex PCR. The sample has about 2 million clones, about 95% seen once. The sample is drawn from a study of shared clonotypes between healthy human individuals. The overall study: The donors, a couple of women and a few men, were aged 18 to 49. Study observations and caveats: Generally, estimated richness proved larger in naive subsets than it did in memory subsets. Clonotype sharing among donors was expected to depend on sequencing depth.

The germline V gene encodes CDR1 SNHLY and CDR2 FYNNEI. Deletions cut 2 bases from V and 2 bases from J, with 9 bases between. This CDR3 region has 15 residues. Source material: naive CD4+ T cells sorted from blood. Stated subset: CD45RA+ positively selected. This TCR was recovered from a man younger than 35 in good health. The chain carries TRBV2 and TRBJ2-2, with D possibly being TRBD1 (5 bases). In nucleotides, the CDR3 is TGTGCCAGCAGTGAAAGGGGAATCAACACCGGGGAGCTGTTTTTT. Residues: CASSERGINTGELFF.